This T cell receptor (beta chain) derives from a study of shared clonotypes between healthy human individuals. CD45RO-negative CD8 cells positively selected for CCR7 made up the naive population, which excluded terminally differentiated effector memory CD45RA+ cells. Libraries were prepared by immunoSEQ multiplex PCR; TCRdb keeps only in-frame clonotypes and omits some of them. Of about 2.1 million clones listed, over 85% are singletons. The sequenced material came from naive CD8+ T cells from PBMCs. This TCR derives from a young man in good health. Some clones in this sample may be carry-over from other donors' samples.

The CDR3 DNA reads TGTGCCAGCAGCCAAGGGCTGATGGGGACCCAGTACTTC. Translating gives CASSQGLMGTQYF. The chain joins TRBV14 to TRBJ2-5, with D uncertain. Looked up from germline, CDR1 is SGHDN and CDR2 is FVKESK. V was pared by 1 base and J by 7 bases, with 10 bases between. The length of the CDR3 is 13 residues.